These 4 T cell receptor beta chains were sequenced from one sample in a study of Tregs in tolerant kidney transplant recipients (dated 2019 in TCRdb). The time point label corresponds to: blood sample drawn before combined kidney and bone marrow transplant. Libraries came from the immunoSEQ multiplex PCR assay. TCRdb's version of the immuneACCESS table is confined to in-frame rearrangements and falls short of the full clone set. An unresolved V gene accounts for under half of the shortfall where checked; the remainder is of unknown origin. The sample records about 110,000 clones, around 87% of which are singletons. The ten largest make up approximately 0.35% of the sample. Sequenced here: CD4+ T cells from blood, sampled before the transplant. These TCRs come from a human donor who received a combined kidney and bone marrow transplant.

J is TRBJ1-1 and V is TRBV7-9, with TRBD1 matching 8 bases. Germline V CDR1 and CDR2: SEHNR, FQNEAQ (reference sequence). V dropped 6 bases and J dropped 3; count of bases not matched to a gene: 6. The CDR3 loop spans 14 amino acids. CDR3 nucleotide sequence: TGTGCCAGCAGATTCGGACAGGGCGACACTGAAGCTTTCTTT. The encoded protein is CASRFGQGDTEAFF.

This sequence joins TRBV5-5 and TRBJ2-5, with D perhaps TRBD1 (5 bases). This CDR3 is built from 14 residues. CDR1 and CDR2 from the germline V gene are SGHKS and YYEKEE (reference sequence). Trimming took 4 bases from V and 2 from J, leaving 12 bases between them. Written as DNA, the CDR3 is TGTGCCAGCAGCGCCGTACAGGTTCAAGAGACCCAGTACTTC. Protein: CASSAVQVQETQYF.

This clone was counted a few times. CDR3 in amino acids: CASSVNRAHEQYF. CDR3 bases: TGTGCCAGCAGTGTGAACAGGGCCCACGAGCAGTACTTC. V gene TRBV2 combines with J gene TRBJ2-7; the D gene is possibly TRBD1 (6 bases). The ends were cut back, 4 bases at V and 5 bases at J, with 12 bases in the middle. Germline assignment: CDR1 SNHLY and CDR2 FYNNEI. CDR3 length: 13 amino acids.

The V and J genes are TRBV5-6 and TRBJ2-1; 8 nucleotides match TRBD2. V dropped 0 bases and J dropped 8; count of bases not matched to a gene: 7. This CDR3 has 15 residues. Germline V CDR1 and CDR2: SGHDT, YYEEEE. The CDR3 nucleotides are TGTGCCAGCAGCTTGGTGCAGCGGGAGTTCCATGAGCAGTTCTTC. It encodes CASSLVQREFHEQFF.